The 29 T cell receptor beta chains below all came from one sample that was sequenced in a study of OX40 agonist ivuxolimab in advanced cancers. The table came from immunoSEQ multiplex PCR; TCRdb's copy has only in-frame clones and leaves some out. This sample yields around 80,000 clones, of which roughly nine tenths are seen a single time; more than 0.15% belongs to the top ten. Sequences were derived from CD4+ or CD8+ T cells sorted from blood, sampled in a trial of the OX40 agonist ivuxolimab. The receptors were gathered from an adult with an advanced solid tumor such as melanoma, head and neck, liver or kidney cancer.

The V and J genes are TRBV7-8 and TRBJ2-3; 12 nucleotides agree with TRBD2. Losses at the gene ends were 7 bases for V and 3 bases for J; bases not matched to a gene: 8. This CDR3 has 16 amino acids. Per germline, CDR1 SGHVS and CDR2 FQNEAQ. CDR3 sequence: CASKPSGGAKTDTQYF. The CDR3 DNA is TGTGCCAGCAAACCTAGCGGGGGGGCCAAGACAGATACGCAGTATTTT.

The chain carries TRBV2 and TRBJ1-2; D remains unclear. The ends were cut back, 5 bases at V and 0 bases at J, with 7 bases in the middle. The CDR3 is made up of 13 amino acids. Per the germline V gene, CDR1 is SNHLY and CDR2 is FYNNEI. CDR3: CASSYGTNYGYTF. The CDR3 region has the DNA TGTGCCAGCAGTTACGGGACTAACTATGGCTACACCTTC.

Written as DNA, the CDR3 is TGTGCCAGCCGACCGGGCACGAGTACGCAGTATTTT. Translation: CASRPGTSTQYF. V gene TRBV28 combines with J gene TRBJ2-3; no definite D call. Trimming shortened V by 8 bases and J by 8 bases, and 14 bases separated the two germline ends. The CDR3 is 12 residues long. The germline V gene encodes CDR1 MDHEN and CDR2 SYDVKM.

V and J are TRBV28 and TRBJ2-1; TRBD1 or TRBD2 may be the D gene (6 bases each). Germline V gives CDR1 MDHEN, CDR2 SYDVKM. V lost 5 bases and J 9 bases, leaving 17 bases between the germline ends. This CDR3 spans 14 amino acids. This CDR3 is CASSIRWGDIEQFF. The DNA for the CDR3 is TGTGCCAGCAGTATCCGTTGGGGGGACATTGAGCAGTTCTTC.

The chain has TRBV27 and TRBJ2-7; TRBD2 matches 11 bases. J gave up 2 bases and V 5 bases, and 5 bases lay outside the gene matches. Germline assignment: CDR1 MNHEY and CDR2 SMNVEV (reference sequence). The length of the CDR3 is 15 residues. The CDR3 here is CASSPGTSGTYEQYF. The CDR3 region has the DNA TGTGCCAGCAGTCCCGGGACTAGCGGCACCTACGAGCAGTACTTC.

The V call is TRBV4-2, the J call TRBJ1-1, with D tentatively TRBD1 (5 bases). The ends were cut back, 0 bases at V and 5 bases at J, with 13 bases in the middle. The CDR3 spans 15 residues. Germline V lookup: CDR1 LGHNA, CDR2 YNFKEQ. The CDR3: CASSQEGQGGTEAFF. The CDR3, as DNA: TGTGCCAGCAGCCAAGAAGGTCAGGGAGGAACTGAAGCTTTCTTT.

The CDR3 DNA reads as TGTGCCAGCAGTGAAGCTGGCGGGAACGAAAAACTGTTTTTT. Protein: CASSEAGGNEKLFF. The chain carries TRBV6-1 and TRBJ1-4; no reliable D call. This CDR3 region has 14 residues. Germline V gene lookup returns CDR1 MNHNS and CDR2 SASEGT. V dropped 0 bases and J dropped 8 bases, with 10 bases sitting between them.

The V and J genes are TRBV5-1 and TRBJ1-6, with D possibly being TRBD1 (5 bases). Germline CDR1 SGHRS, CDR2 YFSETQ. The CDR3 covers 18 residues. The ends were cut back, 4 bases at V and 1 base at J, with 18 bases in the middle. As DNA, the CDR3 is TGCGCCAGCAGCGGAGACAGACTCAGGAATTCCTATAATTCACCCCTCCACTTT. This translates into CASSGDRLRNSYNSPLHF.

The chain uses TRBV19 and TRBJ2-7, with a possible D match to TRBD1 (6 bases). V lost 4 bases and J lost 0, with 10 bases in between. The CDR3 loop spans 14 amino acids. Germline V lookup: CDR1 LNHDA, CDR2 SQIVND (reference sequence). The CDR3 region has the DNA TGTGCCAGTAGTACCAGGACAGCCTCCTACGAGCAGTACTTC. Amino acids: CASSTRTASYEQYF.

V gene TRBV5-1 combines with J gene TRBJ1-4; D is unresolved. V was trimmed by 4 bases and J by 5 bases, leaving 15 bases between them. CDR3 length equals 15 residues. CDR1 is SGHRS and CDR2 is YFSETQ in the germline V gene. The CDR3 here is CASSPQAAQNEKLFF. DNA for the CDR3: TGCGCCAGCAGCCCCCAGGCAGCGCAGAATGAAAAACTGTTTTTT.

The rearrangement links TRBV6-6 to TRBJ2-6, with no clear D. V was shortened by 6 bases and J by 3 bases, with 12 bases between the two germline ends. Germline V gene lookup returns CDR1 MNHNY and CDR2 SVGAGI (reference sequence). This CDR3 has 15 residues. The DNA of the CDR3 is TGTGCCAGCAGGGCCCGCTCTGTTGGGGCCAACGTCCTGACTTTC. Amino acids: CASRARSVGANVLTF.

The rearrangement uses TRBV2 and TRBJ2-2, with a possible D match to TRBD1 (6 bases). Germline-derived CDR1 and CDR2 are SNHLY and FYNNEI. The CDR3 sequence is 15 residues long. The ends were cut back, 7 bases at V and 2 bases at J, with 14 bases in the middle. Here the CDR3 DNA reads TGTGCCAGCAAGGCTGTGGGGGCAAACACCGGGGAGCTGTTTTTT. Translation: CASKAVGANTGELFF.

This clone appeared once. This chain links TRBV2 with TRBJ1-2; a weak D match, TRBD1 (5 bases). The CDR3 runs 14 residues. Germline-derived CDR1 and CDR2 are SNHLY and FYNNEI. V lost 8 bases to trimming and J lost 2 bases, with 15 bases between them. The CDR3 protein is CASGDARPNYGYTF. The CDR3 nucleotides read TGTGCCAGCGGGGACGCGCGGCCAAACTATGGCTACACCTTC. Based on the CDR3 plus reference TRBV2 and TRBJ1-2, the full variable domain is EPEVTQTPSHQVTQMGQEVILRCVPISNHLYFYWYRQILGQKVEFLVSFYNNEISEKSEIFDDQFSVERPDGSNFTLKIRSTKLEDSAMYFCASGDARPNYGYTFGSGTRLTVV.

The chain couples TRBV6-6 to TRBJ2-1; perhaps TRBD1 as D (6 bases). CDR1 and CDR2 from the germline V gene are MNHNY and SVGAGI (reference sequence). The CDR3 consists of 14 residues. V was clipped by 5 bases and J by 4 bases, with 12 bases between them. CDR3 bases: TGTGCCAGCAGTGGGAGAGGGGGATACAATGAGCAGTTCTTC. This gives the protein CASSGRGGYNEQFF.

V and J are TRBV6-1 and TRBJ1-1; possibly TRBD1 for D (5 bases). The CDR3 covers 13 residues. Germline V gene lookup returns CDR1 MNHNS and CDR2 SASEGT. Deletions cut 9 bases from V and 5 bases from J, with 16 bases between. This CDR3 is CASRVVQGTEAFF. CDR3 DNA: TGTGCCAGTCGAGTGGTTCAGGGAACTGAAGCTTTCTTT.

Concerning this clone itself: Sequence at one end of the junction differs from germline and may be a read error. DNA for the CDR3: TGTGCCAGCAGCCCGAGGACCCTCTCCTCCGAGCAGTACTTC. It specifies CASSPRTLSSEQYF. This chain joins TRBV7-9 and TRBJ2-7; D is unresolved. Germline loops: CDR1 SEHNR, CDR2 FQNEAQ (reference sequence). CDR3 length: 14 amino acids.

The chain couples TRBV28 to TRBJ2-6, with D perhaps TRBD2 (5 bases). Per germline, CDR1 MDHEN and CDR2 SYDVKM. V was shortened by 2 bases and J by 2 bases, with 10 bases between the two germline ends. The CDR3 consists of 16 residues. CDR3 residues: CASSLNTGTGANVLTF. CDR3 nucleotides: TGTGCCAGCAGTTTAAACACGGGGACTGGGGCCAACGTCCTGACTTTC.

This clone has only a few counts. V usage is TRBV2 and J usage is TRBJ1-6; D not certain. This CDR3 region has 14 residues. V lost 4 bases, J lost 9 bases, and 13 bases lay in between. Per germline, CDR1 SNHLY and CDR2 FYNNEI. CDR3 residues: CASSVYGVSSPLHF. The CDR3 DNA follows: TGTGCCAGCAGTGTATACGGGGTCAGTTCACCCCTCCACTTT.

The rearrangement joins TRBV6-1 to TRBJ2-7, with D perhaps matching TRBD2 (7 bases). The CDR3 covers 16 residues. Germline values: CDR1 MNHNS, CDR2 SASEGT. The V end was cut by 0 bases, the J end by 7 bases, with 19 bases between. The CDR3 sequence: CASSEAVGGGVFEQYF. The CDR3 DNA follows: TGTGCCAGCAGTGAAGCGGTCGGAGGGGGGGTATTTGAGCAGTACTTC.

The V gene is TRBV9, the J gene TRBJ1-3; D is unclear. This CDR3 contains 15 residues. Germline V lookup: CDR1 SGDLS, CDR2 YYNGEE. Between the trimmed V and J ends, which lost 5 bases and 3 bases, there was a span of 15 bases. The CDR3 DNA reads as TGTGCCAGCAGTCGTTTTATAGGGCTTGGAAACACCATATATTTT. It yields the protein CASSRFIGLGNTIYF.

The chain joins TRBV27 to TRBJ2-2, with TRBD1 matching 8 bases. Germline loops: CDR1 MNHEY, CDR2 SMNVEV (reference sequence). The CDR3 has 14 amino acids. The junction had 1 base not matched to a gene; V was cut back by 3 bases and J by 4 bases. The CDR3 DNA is TGTGCCAGCAGTTTGGGACAGGCCACCGGGGAGCTGTTTTTT. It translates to CASSLGQATGELFF.

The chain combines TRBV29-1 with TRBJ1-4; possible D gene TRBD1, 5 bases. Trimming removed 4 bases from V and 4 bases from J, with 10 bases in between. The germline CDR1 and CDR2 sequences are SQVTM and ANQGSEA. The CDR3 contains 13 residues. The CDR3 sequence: CSVARGYNEKLFF. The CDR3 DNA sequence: TGCAGCGTTGCCCGGGGGTATAATGAAAAACTGTTTTTT.

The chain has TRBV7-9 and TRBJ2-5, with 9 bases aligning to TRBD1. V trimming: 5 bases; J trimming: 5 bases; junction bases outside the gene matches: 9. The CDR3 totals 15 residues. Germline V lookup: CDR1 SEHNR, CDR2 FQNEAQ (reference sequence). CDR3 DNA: TGTGCCAGCAGCCAGGGACAGGGCTCGTTCGAGACCCAGTACTTC. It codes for CASSQGQGSFETQYF.

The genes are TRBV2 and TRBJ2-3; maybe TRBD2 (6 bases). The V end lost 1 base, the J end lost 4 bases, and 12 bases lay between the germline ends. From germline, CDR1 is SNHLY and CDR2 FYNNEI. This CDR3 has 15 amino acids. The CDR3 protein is CASSEGGLGADTQYF. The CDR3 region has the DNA TGTGCCAGCAGTGAAGGGGGACTGGGCGCAGATACGCAGTATTTT.

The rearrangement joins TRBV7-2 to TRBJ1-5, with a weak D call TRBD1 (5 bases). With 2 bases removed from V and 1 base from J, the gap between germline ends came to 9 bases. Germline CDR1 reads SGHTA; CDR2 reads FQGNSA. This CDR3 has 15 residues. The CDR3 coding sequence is TGTGCCAGCAGCTTAACCGGGGGGAGCAATCAGCCCCAGCATTTT. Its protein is CASSLTGGSNQPQHF.

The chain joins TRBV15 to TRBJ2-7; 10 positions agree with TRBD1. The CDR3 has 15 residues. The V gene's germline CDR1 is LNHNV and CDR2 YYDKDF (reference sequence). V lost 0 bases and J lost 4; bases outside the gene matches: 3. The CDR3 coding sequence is TGTGCCACCAGCAGAGATGGGACAGGGGCGTACGAGCAGTACTTC. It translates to CATSRDGTGAYEQYF.

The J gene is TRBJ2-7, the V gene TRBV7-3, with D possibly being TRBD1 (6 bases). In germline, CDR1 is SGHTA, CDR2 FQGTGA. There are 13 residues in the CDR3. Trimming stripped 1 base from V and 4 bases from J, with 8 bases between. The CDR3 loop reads CASSLRGGYEQYF. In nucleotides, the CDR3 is TGTGCCAGCAGCTTAAGAGGGGGTTACGAGCAGTACTTC.

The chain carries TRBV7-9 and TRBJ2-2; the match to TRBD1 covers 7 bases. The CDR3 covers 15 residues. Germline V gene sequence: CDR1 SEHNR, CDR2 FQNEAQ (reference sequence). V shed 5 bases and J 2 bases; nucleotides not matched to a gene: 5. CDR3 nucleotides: TGTGCCAGCAGCACGGGACAGATAAACACCGGGGAGCTGTTTTTT. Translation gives CASSTGQINTGELFF.

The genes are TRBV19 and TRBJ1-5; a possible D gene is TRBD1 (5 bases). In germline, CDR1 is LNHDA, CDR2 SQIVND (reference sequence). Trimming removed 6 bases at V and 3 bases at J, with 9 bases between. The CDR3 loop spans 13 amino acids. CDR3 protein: CASRSRDNQPQHF. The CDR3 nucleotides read TGTGCCAGTAGAAGCAGGGACAATCAGCCCCAGCATTTT.